The 2 T cell receptor beta chains in this list originate from one sample, sequenced in a study of early T cells in non-severe SARS-CoV-2 infection. TCRdb re-called the 5' RACE reads through MiXCR, storing one row per CDR3 protein. The table includes about 60,000 distinct CDR3 sequences, 5.5% to 6.5% detected once. Sequenced material: whole blood. The receptor set was obtained from an adult who was a healthcare worker with PCR-confirmed SARS-CoV-2 infection or an uninfected control (not recorded which).

The table lists this clonotype with many counts. V usage is TRBV4-3 and J usage is TRBJ1-2; no clear D. V was trimmed by 1 base and J by 6 bases, leaving 15 bases between them. The germline gives CDR1 LGHNA, CDR2 YSLEER. The CDR3 runs to 15 residues. The CDR3 DNA sequence: TGCGCCAGCAGCCAAGGAACAGAGGGATCGGATGGCTACACCTTC. Residues: CASSQGTEGSDGYTF.

The CDR3 region is CSAEGPLADGEQFF. CDR3 coding DNA: TGCAGTGCGGAGGGACCGTTAGCGGACGGTGAGCAGTTCTTC. V and J are TRBV20-1 and TRBJ2-1; possible D gene TRBD2, 6 bases. The CDR3 has 14 residues. Trimming took off 6 bases at V and 9 bases at J, with 21 bases between the two ends. Germline assignment: CDR1 DFQATT and CDR2 SNEGSKA (reference sequence).